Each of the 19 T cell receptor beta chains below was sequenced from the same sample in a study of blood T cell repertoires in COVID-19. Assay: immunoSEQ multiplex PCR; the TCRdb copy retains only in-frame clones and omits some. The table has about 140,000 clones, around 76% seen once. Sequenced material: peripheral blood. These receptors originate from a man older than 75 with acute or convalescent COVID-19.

In DNA, the CDR3 is TGTGCCACCCCGGACTTGACAGGGTTAAATTACTCACCCCTCCACTTT. Amino acids: CATPDLTGLNYSPLHF. This chain links TRBV24-1 with TRBJ1-6; 7 positions match TRBD1. The trim removed 9 bases at V and 10 bases at J, leaving 17 bases unmatched. Germline V CDR1 and CDR2: KGHDR, SFDVKD. The CDR3 consists of 16 residues.

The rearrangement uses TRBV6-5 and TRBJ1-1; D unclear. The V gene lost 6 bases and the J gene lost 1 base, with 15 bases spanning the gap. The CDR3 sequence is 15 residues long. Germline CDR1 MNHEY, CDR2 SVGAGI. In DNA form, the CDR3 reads TGTGCCAGCAGGAAAGACTGGACTCGGAACACTGAAGCTTTCTTT. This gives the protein CASRKDWTRNTEAFF.

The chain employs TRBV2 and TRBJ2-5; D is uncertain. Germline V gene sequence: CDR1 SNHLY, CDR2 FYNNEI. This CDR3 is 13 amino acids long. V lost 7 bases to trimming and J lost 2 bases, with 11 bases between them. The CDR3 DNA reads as TGTGCCAGCACGGTTGAAGCGCAAGAGACCCAGTACTTC. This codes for CASTVEAQETQYF.

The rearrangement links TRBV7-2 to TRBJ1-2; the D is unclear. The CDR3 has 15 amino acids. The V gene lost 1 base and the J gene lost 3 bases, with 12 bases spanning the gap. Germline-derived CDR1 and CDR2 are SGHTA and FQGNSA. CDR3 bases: TGTGCCAGCAGCTTAGTCTCAGGCGGGGACTATGGCTACACCTTC. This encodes CASSLVSGGDYGYTF.

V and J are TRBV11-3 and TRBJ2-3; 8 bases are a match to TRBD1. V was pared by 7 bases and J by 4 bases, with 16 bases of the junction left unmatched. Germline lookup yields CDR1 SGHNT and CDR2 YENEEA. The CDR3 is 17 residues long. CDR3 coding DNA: TGTGCCAGCACCCCTGAAACAAGGCAGGGGGCCGCAGATACGCAGTATTTT. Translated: CASTPETRQGAADTQYF.

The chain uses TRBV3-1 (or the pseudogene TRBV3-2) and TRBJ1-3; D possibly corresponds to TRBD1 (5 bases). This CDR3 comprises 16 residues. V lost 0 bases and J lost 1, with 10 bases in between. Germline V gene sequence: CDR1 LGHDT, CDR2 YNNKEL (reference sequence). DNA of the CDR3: TGTGCCAGCAGCCAAGATGGCAAGGGGTCTGGAAACACCATATATTTT. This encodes CASSQDGKGSGNTIYF.

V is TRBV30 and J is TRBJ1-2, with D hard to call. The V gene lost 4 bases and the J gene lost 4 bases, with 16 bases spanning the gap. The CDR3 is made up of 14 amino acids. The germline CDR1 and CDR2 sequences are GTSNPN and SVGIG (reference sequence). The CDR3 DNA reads TGTGCCTGGACTGAGGGATTGGAATTCTATGGCTACACCTTC. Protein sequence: CAWTEGLEFYGYTF.

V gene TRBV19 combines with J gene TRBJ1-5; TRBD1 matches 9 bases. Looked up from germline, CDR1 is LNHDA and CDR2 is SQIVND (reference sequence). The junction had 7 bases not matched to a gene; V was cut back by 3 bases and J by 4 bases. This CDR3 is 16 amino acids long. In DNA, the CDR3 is TGTGCCAGTAGTATTCGGGGACAGGGAGGTAATCAGCCCCAGCATTTT. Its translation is CASSIRGQGGNQPQHF.

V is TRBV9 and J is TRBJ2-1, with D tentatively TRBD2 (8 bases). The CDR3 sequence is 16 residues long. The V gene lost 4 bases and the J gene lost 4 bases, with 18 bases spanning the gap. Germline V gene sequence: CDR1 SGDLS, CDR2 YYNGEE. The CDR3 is CASSLRGDSMYNEQFF. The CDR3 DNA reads TGTGCCAGCAGCTTGCGGGGGGACAGTATGTACAATGAGCAGTTCTTC.

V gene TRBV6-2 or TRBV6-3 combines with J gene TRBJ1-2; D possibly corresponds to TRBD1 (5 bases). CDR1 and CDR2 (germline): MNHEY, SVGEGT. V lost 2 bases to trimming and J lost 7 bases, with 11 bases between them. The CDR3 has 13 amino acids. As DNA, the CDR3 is TGTGCCAGCAGTTACGGGGCAGTTACTGGCTACACCTTC. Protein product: CASSYGAVTGYTF.

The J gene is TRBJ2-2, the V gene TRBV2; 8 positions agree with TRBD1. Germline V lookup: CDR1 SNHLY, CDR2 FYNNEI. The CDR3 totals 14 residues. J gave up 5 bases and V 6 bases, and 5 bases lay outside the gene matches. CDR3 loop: CASSGDRWTGELFF. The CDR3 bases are TGTGCCAGCAGCGGGGACAGGTGGACCGGGGAGCTGTTTTTT. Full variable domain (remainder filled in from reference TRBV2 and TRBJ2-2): EPEVTQTPSHQVTQMGQEVILRCVPISNHLYFYWYRQILGQKVEFLVSFYNNEISEKSEIFDDQFSVERPDGSNFTLKIRSTKLEDSAMYFCASSGDRWTGELFFGEGSRLTVL.

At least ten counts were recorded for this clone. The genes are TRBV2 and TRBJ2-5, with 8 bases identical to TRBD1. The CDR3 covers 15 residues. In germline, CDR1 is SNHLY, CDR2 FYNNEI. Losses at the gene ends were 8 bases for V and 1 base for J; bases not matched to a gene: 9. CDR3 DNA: TGTGCCAGCCAAGGCGACAGGGGTGGCCAAGAGACCCAGTACTTC. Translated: CASQGDRGGQETQYF.

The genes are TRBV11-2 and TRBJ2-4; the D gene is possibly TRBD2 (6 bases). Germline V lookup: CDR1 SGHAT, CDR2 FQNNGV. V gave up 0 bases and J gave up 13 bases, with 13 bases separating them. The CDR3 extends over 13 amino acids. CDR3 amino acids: CASSLDQASAQYF. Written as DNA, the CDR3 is TGTGCCAGCAGCTTAGATCAGGCTAGCGCACAGTACTTC.

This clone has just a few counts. The CDR3 sequence is CASRPSVHNEQFF. As DNA, the CDR3 is TGTGCCAGCAGGCCTAGCGTCCACAATGAGCAGTTCTTC. The V gene is TRBV6-2 or TRBV6-3, the J gene TRBJ2-1, with D possibly being TRBD2 (6 bases). V gave up 6 bases and J gave up 5 bases, with 11 bases separating them. This CDR3 is 13 amino acids long. Per germline, CDR1 MNHEY and CDR2 SVGEGT.

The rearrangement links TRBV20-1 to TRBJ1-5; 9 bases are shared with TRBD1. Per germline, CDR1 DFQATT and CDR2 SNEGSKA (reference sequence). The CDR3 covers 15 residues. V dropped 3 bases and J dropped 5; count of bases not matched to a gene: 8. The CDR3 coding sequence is TGCAGTGCTAGTCCGAACGGACAGGGGCATCAGCCCCAGCATTTT. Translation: CSASPNGQGHQPQHF.

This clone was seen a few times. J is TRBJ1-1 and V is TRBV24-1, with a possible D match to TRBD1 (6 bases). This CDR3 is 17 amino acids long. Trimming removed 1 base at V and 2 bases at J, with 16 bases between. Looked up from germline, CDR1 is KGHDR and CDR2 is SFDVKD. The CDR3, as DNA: TGTGCCACCAGTGATTTAATACCGGACAGTGCAAACACTGAAGCTTTCTTT. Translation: CATSDLIPDSANTEAFF.

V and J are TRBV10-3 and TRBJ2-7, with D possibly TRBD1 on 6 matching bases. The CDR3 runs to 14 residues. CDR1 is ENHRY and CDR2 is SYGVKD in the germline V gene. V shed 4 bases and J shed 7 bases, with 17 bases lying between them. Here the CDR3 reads CAISASTGRREQYF. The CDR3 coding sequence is TGTGCCATCAGTGCCTCAACAGGGAGACGAGAGCAGTACTTC.

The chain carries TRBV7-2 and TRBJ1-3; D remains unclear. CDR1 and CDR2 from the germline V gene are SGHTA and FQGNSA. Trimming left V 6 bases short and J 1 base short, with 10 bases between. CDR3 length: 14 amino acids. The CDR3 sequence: CASRFTASGNTIYF. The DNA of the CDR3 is TGTGCCAGCAGGTTTACCGCGTCTGGAAACACCATATATTTT.

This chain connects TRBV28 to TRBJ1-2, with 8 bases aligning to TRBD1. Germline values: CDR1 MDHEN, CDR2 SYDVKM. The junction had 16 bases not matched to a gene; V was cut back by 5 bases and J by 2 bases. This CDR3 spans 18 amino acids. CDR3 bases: TGTGCCAGCAGTGGGAGACAGGGGCCTTTGCCACGAAACTATGGCTACACCTTC. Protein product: CASSGRQGPLPRNYGYTF.